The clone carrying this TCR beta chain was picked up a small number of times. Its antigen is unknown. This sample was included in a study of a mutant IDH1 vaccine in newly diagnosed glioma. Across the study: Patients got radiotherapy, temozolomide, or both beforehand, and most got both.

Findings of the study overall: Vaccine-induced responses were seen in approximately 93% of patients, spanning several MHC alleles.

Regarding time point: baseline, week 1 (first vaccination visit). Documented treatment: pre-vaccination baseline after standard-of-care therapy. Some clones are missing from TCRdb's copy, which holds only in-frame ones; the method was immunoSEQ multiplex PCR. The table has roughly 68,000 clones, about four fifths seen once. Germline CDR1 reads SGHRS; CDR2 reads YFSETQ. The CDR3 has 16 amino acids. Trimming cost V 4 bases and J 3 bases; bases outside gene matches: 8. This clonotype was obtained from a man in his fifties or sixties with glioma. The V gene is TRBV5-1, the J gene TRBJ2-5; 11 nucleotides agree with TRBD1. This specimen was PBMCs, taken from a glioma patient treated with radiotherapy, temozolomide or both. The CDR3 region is CASSAPPGQGEETQYF. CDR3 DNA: TGCGCCAGCAGCGCCCCCCCGGGACAGGGGGAAGAGACCCAGTACTTC.